This T cell receptor (beta chain) was sequenced for a study of cytomegalovirus exposure and HLA in healthy donors (TCRdb year 2017). Concerning the study at large: In an earlier analysis of roughly 590 of the donors, 276 Gb of sequence data and 90 million to 120 million unique TCR beta sequences from approximately 180 million T cells were reported. Rather than using new phenotypic data, the later analysis identified candidate immune exposures from TCR beta sequences and from how often those sequences occurred across donors. An early release covering 550 to 700 HLA-typed donors comprised 300 to 350 gigabases of sequencing data and 65 million to 100 million unique TCR sequences. A separate validation cohort of over a hundred different subjects was used in addition to the roughly 720-subject first cohort. Five DR-DQ haplotypes were treated as single units for association and clustering because of strong linkage in the cohort. Among about 390 genotyped donors of the cohort, an average of around 240,000 unique TCR beta nucleotide sequences were sequenced per donor, approximately 20% of them non-productive. The study aimed to test whether cataloging public T cell receptors could reveal signatures of past pathogen exposure. All discovery cohort repertoires had been generated on a single sequencing platform. HLA typing covered class I and class II loci at four-digit resolution. Typing coverage differed by locus: A, B, C, DRB1 and DQB1 were typed in about 620-630 donors, DQA1 in about 500, DPA1 in some 610, and DPB1 in 400 to 480. In an earlier analysis of 500 to 650 of the donors, high-throughput TCR beta sequencing was used to judge whether each TCR beta V gene segment behaved as functional or pseudogenic. A later analysis re-examined previously published TCR beta repertoires from around 670 donors and added high-resolution HLA genotyping to investigate patterns of TCR occurrence. The study combined high-throughput TCR immunosequencing, statistical association of individual TCRs with disease status, and machine learning to predict cytomegalovirus infection status. Genome-wide SNP genotypes for about 65% of the 666 donors were used in a later genetic analysis, which treated that subset as a discovery cohort. The study profiled the T cell repertoires of hundreds of subjects by immunosequencing and related them to cytomegalovirus serostatus. Of the roughly 400 genotyped donors, around 81% fell in the genetic ancestry cluster associated with self-reported Caucasian donors. Alongside the repertoire data, information on donor age, sex, ethnicity and CMV serostatus was compiled.

The library was built by means of the immunoSEQ multiplex PCR assay. For the multiplex PCR, a mixture combining 60 forward primers for TCR Vbeta segments and 13 reverse primers for TCR Jbeta segments was used. The CDR3 region of rearranged TCR beta genes was amplified from genomic DNA with a multiplex PCR assay. On the Illumina HiSeq System, the amplified TCR beta libraries were sequenced as 87-base-pair reads. The paper's processing steps were these. In a later analysis, tens of millions of unique TCR beta chains were counted across the 500 to 700 repertoires, and approximately 11 million of these chains were shared by at least two donors. A nearest-neighbor algorithm error-corrected the raw reads and collapsed the reads into unique sequences, merging closely related sequences to remove PCR and sequencing errors. Alignment of CDR3 sequences to IMGT reference sequences was used to assign V, D and J gene segments. Each retained sequence needed at least a six-nucleotide match to both a V gene segment and a J gene segment. Rearrangements were called productive when the CDR3 lacked stop codons and stayed in frame with V and J; all others were non-productive. CDR3 was defined according to IMGT convention as the region running from the second conserved V-encoded cysteine to the conserved J-encoded phenylalanine. In an earlier analysis of 500 to 650 of the donors, sequences lacking an unambiguous match to a single V gene segment were excluded. An earlier analysis of a few hundred of the donors classified V segments as functional when productive rearrangements were above 56.7% and as segregating when the standard deviation between donors was above 5%. To diagnose cytomegalovirus status from the catalog of TCR beta chain sequences, a statistical classification framework was built. In a later analysis, V and J genes were assigned by comparing TCR nucleotide sequences against IMGT/GENE-DB human TR gene sequences. In a later analysis, CDR3 sequences and most-parsimonious VDJ recombination scenarios were assigned using the TCRdist pipeline. In a later analysis, each TCR beta chain was defined by its CDR3 amino acid sequence together with its V-gene family, and reads without a unique V-gene family were excluded. A later analysis removed several hundred highly shared, low-generation-probability nucleotide sequences to deal with suspected cross-contamination and a sequencing artifact. In a later analysis, a clonal expansion index was calculated for each public chain from normalized within-repertoire ranks of inferred template counts. In a later analysis, generation probabilities were computed with a VDJ recombination model fitted to out-of-frame rearrangements, and the resulting probabilities were checked against IGoR. In a later analysis, TCR-TCR, TCR-HLA and TCR-CMV co-occurrence was scored with hypergeometric tests, and a repertoire-size bias correction was applied to TCR pairs. False discovery rates were estimated in a later analysis by permuting HLA or CMV assignments 20 times. In a later analysis, co-occurring TCRs were grouped with DBSCAN, and TCRdist sequence similarity was added when clustering was performed within HLA-allele-positive subsets. Repertoires with fewer than 30,000 or more than 120,000 public chains, plus five repertoires with anomalous nucleotide sharing, were excluded from co-occurrence clustering. TCRdb retrieved this table from immuneACCESS and kept in-frame rearrangements only. Not all clones are present; in checked studies, unresolved V genes account for under half, and no reason is known for the remainder. V, J and clone size are taken as reported in that table, and D and trimming were inferred from the DNA itself. The sample table contains around 130,000 clones; only one count was recorded for over 75% of them. The ten largest clones add up to under 6% of the sample.

The germline V gene (reference sequence) provides CDR1 SGHNT and CDR2 YYREEE. V is pared back by 4 bases and J by 0 bases, with 14 bases lying between the germline termini. The CDR3 measures 15 amino acids from cysteine to phenylalanine. Only the CDR3 region is kept as DNA, spanning 45 bases read in frame from base 1. For this clone: Its antigen target is currently unknown. The input lacks base qualities; no much larger clone sits a single base away.

Paper-wide results and their limitations: A total of about 180 TCR beta chains were listed by the study as associated with cytomegalovirus. According to a later genetic analysis, donors in an Asian-associated ancestry cluster had fewer N-insertions in productive TCRs than the approximately 650-donor mean. Broadly in line with IMGT annotations, most TCR beta V segments showed up in productive rearrangements about 90% or about 30% of the time in an earlier analysis of roughly 590 of the donors. The cohort was sequenced for TCR beta chains only, and without alpha or paired-chain data the features that could be detected were limited. Sequencing depth was assumed to be roughly uniform across donors in the presence/absence analyses, though that assumption may not hold. In vitro tests confirmed that a few of the cytomegalovirus-associated TCR beta chains recognize cytomegalovirus antigens. Roughly 17 rarely observed V segments, including chromosome 9 orphons, were excluded from the earlier analysis of several hundred of the donors because counts were too low. According to a later analysis, most CMV-associated TCR beta chains appeared to be HLA-restricted, and the HLA associations seemed to be driven largely by CMV exposure. Some IMGT-functional V segments, including TRBV6-2 and TRBV6-3, could not be told apart with the 87-base-pair reads, so those segments were excluded. Linkage disequilibrium might explain the correlated functional status among segregating V segments, but an unknown experimental factor could not be ruled out. In a later analysis, HLA-associated TCR beta chains showed more clonal expansion and lower generation probabilities than non-associated chains that were equally common. A further reported finding was that TCR beta sequences accurately predicted the HLA-A and HLA-B alleles for most subjects in the first cohort. Most TCR sequences were seen in very few donors, while some public TCRs were found in many individuals. The classifier was reported to diagnose cytomegalovirus status with high specificity and sensitivity in both the original and validation cohorts. V-gene and J-gene trimming of TCR beta chains was associated with a missense DCLRE1C variant in a later genetic analysis, and the association was replicated in an independent cohort. At a false discovery rate of 0.05, a later analysis linked 15,000 to 20,000 TCR beta sequences to specific HLA alleles. In a later analysis, several top co-occurrence clusters were reported to appear linked to parvovirus B19, influenza, CMV and Epstein-Barr virus. A cluster of highly shared sequence variants was judged likely to be a technical artifact of the sequencing pipeline. In a later analysis, the rate of TCR association differed among HLA loci, with DRB1 alleles having the most associated TCRs and HLA-C alleles having the fewest. Immune exposure information for the cohort was limited to CMV serostatus. The authors suggested that the approach could potentially be extended to other disease states and immunological phenotypes. Because some donors lacked HLA typing at each locus, the association tests relied only on the typed subset. When HLA alleles, especially DR and DQ, strongly co-occurred, attributing TCR associations to individual alleles was difficult.

The cohort was made up of about 670 healthy bone marrow donors. At the time of sampling, all cohort members were nominally healthy, though unrecorded immune exposures were likely present. The donor was CMV seropositive and was included in the group of almost 300 seropositive cohort members. Every donor gave a peripheral blood sample, and the peripheral blood mononuclear cells from that sample were used for TCR beta sequencing. The Qiagen DNeasy Blood Extraction Kit was used to extract genomic DNA from the blood cell samples. Sequencing was performed on PBMCs. The receptor was isolated from a woman aged 40 to 50 in good health and CMV-seropositive. The chain couples TRBV5-4 to TRBJ2-7, with TRBD2 as a weak D call on 6 bases. Read as DNA, the sequence is TGTGCCAGCAGCCCATTTAGCGGTAGCTCCTACGAGCAGTACTTC. It translates as CASSPFSGSSYEQYF.